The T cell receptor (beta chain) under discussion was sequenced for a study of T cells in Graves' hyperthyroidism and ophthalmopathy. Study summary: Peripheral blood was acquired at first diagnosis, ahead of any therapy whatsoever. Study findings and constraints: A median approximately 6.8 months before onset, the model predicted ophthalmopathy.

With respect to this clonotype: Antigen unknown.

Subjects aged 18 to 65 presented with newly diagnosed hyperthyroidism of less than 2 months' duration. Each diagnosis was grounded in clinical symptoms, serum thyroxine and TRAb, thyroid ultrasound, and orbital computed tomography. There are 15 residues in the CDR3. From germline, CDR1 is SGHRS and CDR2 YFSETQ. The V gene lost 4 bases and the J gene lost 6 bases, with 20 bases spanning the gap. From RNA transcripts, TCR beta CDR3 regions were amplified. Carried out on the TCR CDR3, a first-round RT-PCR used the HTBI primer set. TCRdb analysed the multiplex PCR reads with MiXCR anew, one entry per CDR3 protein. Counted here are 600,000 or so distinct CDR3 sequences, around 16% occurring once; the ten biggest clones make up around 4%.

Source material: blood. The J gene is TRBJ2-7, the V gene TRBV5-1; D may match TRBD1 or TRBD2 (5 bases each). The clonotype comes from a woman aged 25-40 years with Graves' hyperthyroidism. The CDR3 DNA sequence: TGCGCCAGCAGCCGGATAGCGACACCTGGGGCCGAGCAGTACTTC. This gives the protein CASSRIATPGAEQYF.